A selection of T cell receptor beta chains follows, all from one sample in a study of blood T cell repertoires in COVID-19. Clones were sequenced by immunoSEQ multiplex PCR, and TCRdb holds only the in-frame ones, with some missing. Of 80,000 to 85,000 clones listed, about four fifths are singletons. Sequenced material: peripheral blood. These receptors all stem from a human donor in a cohort sampled during active COVID-19. The CDR3 runs from the conserved cysteine through the conserved F or W. Each record gives: clone size, CDR3 length, V gene, J gene, D gene, CDR3 protein, CDR3 DNA. A D gene is named only where the DNA matches it firmly. Some rows have no size entry. The others give once, few or many, or a class for an expanded clone.

>-|16|TRBV9|TRBJ2-1|-
CASSVVGDIGLANKFF
TGTGCCAGCAGCGTAGTGGGGGATATCGGCCTAGCGAATAAGTTCTTC
>once|13|TRBV11-1|TRBJ2-7|-
CASSRTETYEQYF
TGTGCCAGCAGCCGGACAGAAACCTACGAGCAGTACTTC
>-|14|TRBV2|TRBJ1-6|TRBD1
CASSERQGRSPLHF
TGTGCCAGCAGTGAACGACAGGGAAGATCACCCCTCCACTTT
>few|16|TRBV15|TRBJ1-5|TRBD1
CATSRVGGTGNQPQHF
TGTGCCACCAGCAGAGTCGGCGGGACAGGCAATCAGCCCCAGCATTTT
>-|15|TRBV6-5|TRBJ1-5|-
CASTPGGFSNQPQHF
TGTGCCAGCACCCCAGGAGGGTTTAGCAATCAGCCCCAGCATTTT
>few|15|TRBV7-8|TRBJ2-2|TRBD2
CASSRSGGAAGELFF
TGTGCCAGCAGCCGTAGCGGGGGGGCGGCCGGGGAGCTGTTTTTT
>-|15|TRBV4-1|TRBJ2-7|TRBD1
CASSQDRDRAYEQYF
TGCGCCAGCAGCCAAGATCGGGACAGAGCCTACGAGCAGTACTTC
>-|16|TRBV7-9|TRBJ2-3|TRBD2
CASSPRTSGGADTQYF
TGTGCCAGCAGCCCTCGGACTAGCGGGGGGGCAGATACGCAGTATTTT
>-|15|TRBV5-4|TRBJ2-5|TRBD2
CASSRTSGAQETQYF
TGTGCCAGCAGCCGGACTAGCGGGGCCCAAGAGACCCAGTACTTC
>-|13|TRBV11-1|TRBJ1-1|TRBD1
CASSSQGDTEAFF
TGTGCCAGCAGCTCTCAGGGGGACACTGAAGCTTTCTTT
>-|13|TRBV27|TRBJ2-1|TRBD2
CASSLGGYNEQFF
TGTGCCAGCAGTTTGGGAGGGTACAATGAGCAGTTCTTC
>-|14|TRBV19|TRBJ1-1|TRBD1
CATGDRGYDTEAFF
TGTGCCACCGGGGACAGGGGTTACGACACTGAAGCTTTCTTT
>-|17|TRBV5-1|TRBJ2-2|TRBD1
CASSFTAGQGNTGELFF
TGCGCCAGCAGCTTTACCGCGGGACAGGGGAACACCGGGGAGCTGTTTTTT
>-|16|TRBV15|TRBJ2-1|-
CATSRALLVAYNEQFF
TGTGCCACCAGCAGAGCTCTCCTAGTGGCTTACAATGAGCAGTTCTTC
>-|16|TRBV19|TRBJ2-7|TRBD1
CASSMGAGTGIYEQYF
TGTGCCAGTAGTATGGGAGCCGGGACAGGGATCTACGAGCAGTACTTC
>-|15|TRBV5-1|TRBJ2-3|-
CASSLPRGDTDTQYF
TGCGCCAGCAGCTTGCCGCGGGGAGACACAGATACGCAGTATTTT
>-|15|TRBV11-3|TRBJ2-1|TRBD2
CASSFLAGPYNEQFF
TGTGCCAGCAGCTTCCTAGCGGGGCCCTACAATGAGCAGTTCTTC
>once|13|TRBV6-5|TRBJ1-1|-
CASSRTRETEAFF
TGTGCCAGCAGCCGAACCAGGGAAACTGAAGCTTTCTTT
>few|14|TRBV5-4|TRBJ1-2|-
CASSFPQGGPSYTF
TGTGCCAGCAGCTTTCCACAGGGTGGTCCTAGCTACACCTTC
>-|14|TRBV7-9|TRBJ2-1|-
CASSFGSGANEQFF
TGTGCCAGCAGCTTCGGTAGCGGTGCCAATGAGCAGTTCTTC
>-|16|TRBV6-5|TRBJ1-4|TRBD1
CASSYESRGQYEKLFF
TGTGCCAGCAGTTATGAGTCAAGGGGGCAGTATGAAAAACTGTTTTTT
>-|15|TRBV12-5|TRBJ2-3|TRBD1
CASGPGQVSTDTQYF
TGTGCTAGTGGCCCGGGACAGGTTAGCACAGATACGCAGTATTTT
>-|15|TRBV10-3|TRBJ1-1|-
CAISESGGANTEAFF
TGTGCCATCAGTGAGTCGGGGGGAGCGAACACTGAAGCTTTCTTT
>-|22|TRBV21-1|TRBJ2-1|-
CASSKGRTQGPNFTSSYNEQFF
TGTGCCAGCAGCAAAGGCCGAACACAGGGGCCCAATTTTACGAGCTCCTACAATGAGCAGTTCTTC